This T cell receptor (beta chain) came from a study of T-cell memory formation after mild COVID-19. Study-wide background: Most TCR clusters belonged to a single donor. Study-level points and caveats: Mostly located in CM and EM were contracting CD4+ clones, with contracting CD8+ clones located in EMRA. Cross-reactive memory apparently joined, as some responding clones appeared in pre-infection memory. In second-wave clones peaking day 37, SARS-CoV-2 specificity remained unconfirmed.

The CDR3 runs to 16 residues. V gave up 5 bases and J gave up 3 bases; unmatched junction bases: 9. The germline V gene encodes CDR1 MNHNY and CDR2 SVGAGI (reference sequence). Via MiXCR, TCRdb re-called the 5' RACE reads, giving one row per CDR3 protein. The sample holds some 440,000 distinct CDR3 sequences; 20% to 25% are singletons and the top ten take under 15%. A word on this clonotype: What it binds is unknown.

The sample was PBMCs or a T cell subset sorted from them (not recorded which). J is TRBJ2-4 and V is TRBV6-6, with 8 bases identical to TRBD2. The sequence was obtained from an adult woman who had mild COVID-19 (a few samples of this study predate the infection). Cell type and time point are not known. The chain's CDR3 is CASSEAPGLDKNIQYF. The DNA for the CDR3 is TGTGCCAGCAGTGAAGCGCCGGGACTAGACAAAAACATTCAGTACTTC.